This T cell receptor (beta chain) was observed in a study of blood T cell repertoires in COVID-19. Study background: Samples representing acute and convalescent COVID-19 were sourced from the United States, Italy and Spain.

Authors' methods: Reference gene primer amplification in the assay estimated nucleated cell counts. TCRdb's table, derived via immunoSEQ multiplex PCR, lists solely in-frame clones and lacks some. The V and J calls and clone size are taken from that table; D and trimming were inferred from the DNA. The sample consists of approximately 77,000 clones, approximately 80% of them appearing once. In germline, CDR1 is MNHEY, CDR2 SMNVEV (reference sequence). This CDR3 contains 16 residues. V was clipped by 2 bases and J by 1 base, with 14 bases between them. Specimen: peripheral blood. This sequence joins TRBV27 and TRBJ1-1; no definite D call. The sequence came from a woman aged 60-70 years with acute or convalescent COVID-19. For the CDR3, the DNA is TGTGCCAGCAGTTTAAGGCCAGGAACATGGAACACTGAAGCTTTCTTT. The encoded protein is CASSLRPGTWNTEAFF.